A selection of T cell receptor beta chains follows, all from one sample in a study of shared clonotypes between healthy human individuals. Clones were read by immunoSEQ multiplex PCR, and TCRdb kept only the in-frame ones, dropping some. The table records about 980,000 clones, 70% to 85% of them present only once. The sample taken for sequencing was memory CD4+ T cells sorted from blood. The receptors were gathered from a man aged 18 to 29 in good health. Both conserved end residues are part of each CDR3. The order of the fields is V gene, clone size, CDR3 protein. Size tells how often a clone was seen (once, few, many) or the class of an expanded clone, and some rows leave it out.

TRBV18	.	CASSSLEANVLTF
TRBV11-2	.	CASSLGGVGGPSQPQHF
TRBV18	.	CASSHPGMGDSPLHF
TRBV10-3	.	CAISESIGTGANYGYTF
TRBV9	.	CASSVGSGGPSTDTQYF
TRBV30	few	CAWGSQGNQPQHF
TRBV30	.	CAWSARFGRTNTEAFF
TRBV5-1	.	CASRPGTGGTGELFF
TRBV5-1	.	CASSRRGAGEKLFF
TRBV7-9	few	CASSLQGTVGANVLTF
TRBV5-1	once	CASREGTDTQYF
TRBV6-5	.	CASAGVNSPLHF
TRBV7-8	.	CASSLMETTDTQYF
TRBV2	.	CASSVNTGYEQYF
TRBV23-1	.	CASSQPGGFTGELFF
TRBV4-2	.	CASSLTGGARTEAFF
TRBV7-6	.	CASKSGILAYEQYF
TRBV6-4	once	CARKILQGVGNQPQHF
TRBV7-8	.	CASSLVASGRGQYF
TRBV21-1	.	CASSEKAGGGDRNTIYF
TRBV15	.	CATSRDVQGGTEAFF
TRBV28	.	CASSPRQISGYTF
TRBV7-2	.	CASSPLQGYSGNTIYF
TRBV4-1	.	CASSQDRTDSNQPQHF
TRBV6-4	.	CASSDGRGDYEQYF
TRBV5-6	.	CASSLLEGSSYNEQFF
TRBV9	.	CASSENTGNTEAFF
TRBV20-1	.	CSAETTHEQYF
TRBV7-8	.	CASSLNILGQGSRGNQPQHF
TRBV10-3	.	CAISAGQPNTEAFF
TRBV6-1	.	CASSEPWGYTF
TRBV19	.	CASKGQGHGNTIYF
TRBV10-1	.	CASSDSASGNTIYF
TRBV7-9	.	CASSLGTTSYNEQFF
TRBV10-3	.	CAISSGWNTEAFF
TRBV28	.	CASSLGYTETQYF
TRBV30	.	CASGQVKAGELFF
TRBV14	few	CASSQGSSGSYEQYF
TRBV6-1	.	CASSESRVGGYTF
TRBV7-9	many	CASIRQQGATGELFF
TRBV7-2	.	CASSQGTPPGNEQFF
TRBV30	.	CAWRTGDRITDTQYF
TRBV6-1	.	CASSDGHSGANVLTF
TRBV30	.	CAWSIPSGGGRDTQYF
TRBV7-9	few	CASSLAGGGQRDSPLHF
TRBV5-1	.	CASSFSSGTNYEQYF
TRBV29-1	many	CSVKTYTEAFF